Reported below is one T cell receptor beta chain. Its antigen remains unknown. The repertoire was sequenced with immunoSEQ multiplex PCR; TCRdb's copy has only in-frame clones and lacks some. The sample carries 150,000 to 200,000 clones, 75% to 90% recorded once. The data were obtained in a study of cytomegalovirus exposure and HLA in healthy donors. General study points: Three CMV-associated chains were confirmed in vitro to be specific for CMV antigens.

The receptor was isolated from a woman between 18 and 30 years old in good health and CMV-seronegative. Sequenced material: PBMCs.

CDR3 DNA sequence: TGTGCCAGCAGCGTAGATGGACAGGGGACTGACGAGCAGTACTTC. It codes for CASSVDGQGTDEQYF. The chain employs TRBV9 and TRBJ2-7; 9 bases match TRBD1. There are 15 residues in the CDR3. Germline CDR1 is SGDLS and CDR2 is YYNGEE. V lost 0 bases, J lost 5 bases, and 6 bases stayed unmatched.